The 21 T cell receptor beta chains listed next were all sequenced from one sample in a study of blood T cell repertoires in COVID-19. Clones were read by immunoSEQ multiplex PCR, and TCRdb kept only the in-frame ones, dropping some. The sample contains a few hundred thousand clones, 80% to 85% of which appear only once. The sample comprised peripheral blood. These TCRs come from a woman aged 60-75 years who had recovered from COVID-19.

This clone was detected once. The chain carries TRBV7-9 and TRBJ1-1; no firm D call. CDR1 and CDR2 (germline): SEHNR, FQNEAQ (reference sequence). V was clipped by 3 bases and J by 1 base, with 6 bases between them. The CDR3 runs 13 residues. The CDR3 protein is CASSLSENTEAFF. The CDR3 DNA follows: TGTGCCAGCAGCTTGAGCGAGAACACTGAAGCTTTCTTT.

This clone was observed a handful of times. The rearrangement joins TRBV19 to TRBJ2-7; 8 positions agree with TRBD1. V shed 3 bases and J 1 base; nucleotides not matched to a gene: 8. CDR3 length: 16 residues. CDR1 is LNHDA and CDR2 is SQIVND in the germline V gene (reference sequence). CDR3 sequence reads: CASSIRSGGASYEQYF. In DNA, the CDR3 is TGTGCCAGTAGTATTCGGTCAGGGGGCGCTTCCTACGAGCAGTACTTC.

The rearrangement joins TRBV5-1 to TRBJ2-7, with D possibly TRBD1 on 5 matching bases. Germline V gives CDR1 SGHRS, CDR2 YFSETQ. The CDR3 has 15 amino acids. V was trimmed by 1 base and J by 5 bases, leaving 16 bases between them. CDR3 bases: TGCGCCAGCAGCTTGTCCGGGCCCGCAGGGAACGAGCAGTACTTC. Protein sequence: CASSLSGPAGNEQYF.

This rearrangement joins TRBV4-2 to TRBJ2-2; unclear D gene. There are 15 residues in the CDR3. CDR1 and CDR2 (germline): LGHNA, YNFKEQ. The V gene lost 3 bases and the J gene lost 5 bases, with 13 bases spanning the gap. CDR3 coding DNA: TGTGCCAGCAGCCACGATCCACGGAGAACCGGGGAGCTGTTTTTT. This translates into CASSHDPRRTGELFF.

The chain has TRBV11-3 and TRBJ2-3, with 8 positions matching TRBD1. V trimming: 5 bases; J trimming: 3 bases; junction bases outside the gene matches: 7. This CDR3 spans 15 amino acids. Germline-derived CDR1 and CDR2 are SGHNT and YENEEA. The CDR3 coding sequence is TGTGCCAGCAGCCACAGGGGGGCGGGGACAGATACGCAGTATTTT. Translating gives CASSHRGAGTDTQYF. The full variable domain, with the rest looked up from reference TRBV11-3 and TRBJ2-3, is EAGVVQSPRYKIIEKKQPVAFWCNPISGHNTLYWYLQNLGQGPELLIRYENEEAVDDSQLPKDRFSAERLKGVDSTLKIQPAELGDSAVYLCASSHRGAGTDTQYFGPGTRLTVL.

A few counts support this clone. The chain recombines TRBV6-2 or TRBV6-3 with TRBJ2-7, with D maybe TRBD2 (5 bases). The V and J ends lost 0 bases and 3 bases respectively, with 12 bases between them. The germline gives CDR1 MNHEY, CDR2 SVGEGT. This CDR3 has 15 residues. DNA of the CDR3: TGTGCCAGCAGTTACTCGAGCGCGGGCGGCTACGAGCAGTACTTC. Its translation: CASSYSSAGGYEQYF.

This clone has more than one count but fewer than ten. This sequence joins TRBV28 and TRBJ1-2, with 8 bases fitting TRBD1. Germline CDR1 is MDHEN and CDR2 is SYDVKM. With 4 bases clipped from V and 8 bases from J, the junction kept 18 bases outside the gene matches. The CDR3 length is 17 residues. DNA for the CDR3: TGTGCCAGCAGTTCCCCCGGACAGGGTATCCTCCTCGGGGGCTACACCTTC. Encoded protein: CASSSPGQGILLGGYTF.

The gene calls are TRBV4-1 and TRBJ1-1; 8 bases map to TRBD1. Looked up from germline, CDR1 is MGHRA and CDR2 is YSYEKL. With V trimmed by 4 bases and J by 0 bases, 7 bases remained unmatched. The CDR3 totals 16 residues. The CDR3 region has the DNA TGCGCCAGCAGCCCATGGACAGGGAAGATGAACACTGAAGCTTTCTTT. Translated: CASSPWTGKMNTEAFF.

This rearrangement joins TRBV5-1 to TRBJ2-7; 11 bases align to TRBD2. This CDR3 is 16 amino acids long. V lost 4 bases to trimming and J lost 0 bases; unmatched junction nucleotides: 6. Germline values: CDR1 SGHRS, CDR2 YFSETQ. CDR3 loop: CASSAGLAGVSYEQYF. DNA of the CDR3: TGCGCCAGCAGCGCCGGACTAGCGGGTGTCTCCTACGAGCAGTACTTC.

This clone occurred a few times. The rearrangement joins TRBV5-4 to TRBJ1-3, with 9 bases that match TRBD1. Germline assignment: CDR1 SGHNT and CDR2 YYREEE (reference sequence). V was clipped by 4 bases and J by 7 bases; unmatched bases: 9. This CDR3 contains 15 residues. The CDR3 loop reads CASSTPPGQGNTIYF. The CDR3, as DNA: TGTGCCAGCAGCACTCCTCCGGGACAGGGTAACACCATATATTTT.

The chain links TRBV19 to TRBJ2-5; TRBD2 matches 8 bases. This CDR3 has 14 amino acids. Trimming at V came to 8 bases and at J to 4 bases, leaving 9 bases not matched to a gene. The germline CDR1 and CDR2 sequences are LNHDA and SQIVND (reference sequence). CDR3 residues: CASARGGLGETQYF. CDR3 coding DNA: TGTGCCAGTGCCCGGGGGGGCCTCGGAGAGACCCAGTACTTC.

The V gene is TRBV3-1 (or the pseudogene TRBV3-2), the J gene TRBJ1-1; maybe TRBD1 (5 bases). V was shortened by 4 bases and J by 0 bases, with 15 bases between the two germline ends. Germline CDR1 reads LGHDT; CDR2 reads YNNKEL (reference sequence). This CDR3 is built from 16 residues. This CDR3 is CASSPSAGLMNTEAFF. The CDR3 DNA is TGTGCCAGCAGCCCGTCGGCAGGGCTTATGAACACTGAAGCTTTCTTT.

The CDR3 DNA is TGTGCCTGGAGTGGGGCGAGCAGTTCACCCCTCCACTTT. It encodes CAWSGASSSPLHF. J is TRBJ1-6 and V is TRBV30; D remains unclear. The CDR3 extends over 13 amino acids. CDR1 is GTSNPN, CDR2 SVGIG, per germline (reference sequence). V was pared by 1 base and J by 9 bases, with 10 bases between.

The CDR3 region is CASSDRPQETQYF. DNA of the CDR3: TGTGCCAGCAGTGACAGGCCACAAGAGACCCAGTACTTC. The chain combines TRBV6-1 with TRBJ2-5; the D is unclear. This CDR3 is 13 amino acids long. CDR1 and CDR2 (germline): MNHNS, SASEGT. The V gene lost 3 bases and the J gene lost 2 bases, with 7 bases spanning the gap.

The V call is TRBV14, the J call TRBJ2-7; perhaps TRBD2 as D (6 bases). The germline V gene encodes CDR1 SGHDN and CDR2 FVKESK. Trimming stripped 4 bases from V and 0 bases from J, with 7 bases between. CDR3 length: 13 amino acids. In nucleotides, the CDR3 is TGTGCCAGCAGCCGACTAGACTCCTACGAGCAGTACTTC. Translated, it gives CASSRLDSYEQYF.

The V call is TRBV12-3 or TRBV12-4, the J call TRBJ2-1; perhaps TRBD2 as D (5 bases). The CDR3 runs to 12 residues. Trimming stripped 6 bases from V and 10 bases from J, with 13 bases between. The CDR3 DNA sequence: TGTGCCAGCAGCCTAAGCCGCGGGGAGCAGTTCTTC. Its translation is CASSLSRGEQFF.

Many counts were recorded for this clone. The J gene is TRBJ1-2, the V gene TRBV19, with 7 bases identical to TRBD1. The CDR3 is made up of 12 amino acids. The germline V gene has CDR1 LNHDA and CDR2 SQIVND (reference sequence). V trimming: 4 bases; J trimming: 8 bases; junction bases outside the gene matches: 4. The CDR3 loop reads CASSRQGNGYTF. The CDR3 DNA sequence: TGTGCCAGTAGTAGACAGGGAAACGGCTACACCTTC.

V gene TRBV9 combines with J gene TRBJ2-5; the match to TRBD2 covers 10 bases. This CDR3 has 19 residues. The V gene's germline CDR1 is SGDLS and CDR2 YYNGEE. V lost 4 bases, J lost 2 bases, and 17 bases stayed unmatched. The CDR3 here is CASSHPGSGGAGGQETQYF. The CDR3 region has the DNA TGTGCCAGCAGCCACCCGGGGAGCGGGGGGGCCGGGGGTCAAGAGACCCAGTACTTC.

The table lists this clone with a count of one. The V gene is TRBV6-1, the J gene TRBJ2-3; 7 bases line up with TRBD2. CDR1 MNHNS and CDR2 SASEGT come from the germline V gene. CDR3 size: 18 residues. The J segment lost 5 bases and the V segment lost 4 bases, leaving 18 bases of the junction unmatched. CDR3 residues: CASSVALPSSGTKDTQYF. CDR3 bases: TGTGCCAGCAGTGTAGCGCTCCCCTCTAGCGGTACAAAAGATACGCAGTATTTT.

This clone was observed a handful of times. The V gene is TRBV19, the J gene TRBJ1-5; perhaps TRBD1 as D (5 bases). The CDR3 contains 14 residues. The ends were cut back, 5 bases at V and 6 bases at J, with 14 bases in the middle. Germline loops: CDR1 LNHDA, CDR2 SQIVND (reference sequence). The CDR3 loop is CASSRQGEAQPQHF. DNA of the CDR3: TGTGCCAGTAGTCGGCAGGGCGAAGCTCAGCCCCAGCATTTT.

This chain uses TRBV11-2 with TRBJ1-4; 9 bases line up with TRBD1. V was pared by 2 bases and J by 8 bases, with 12 bases of the junction left unmatched. This CDR3 is 17 amino acids long. Germline V gene sequence: CDR1 SGHAT, CDR2 FQNNGV. CDR3 amino acids: CASSLKMPGQGGEKLFF. CDR3 nucleotide sequence: TGTGCCAGCAGCTTAAAGATGCCGGGACAGGGCGGGGAAAAACTGTTTTTT.